The sample holds many counts of the clone carrying this T cell receptor beta chain. What it binds is unknown. The read ends 3 residues before the CDR3 terminus; that terminus is restored from the germline J gene. Method: immunoSEQ multiplex PCR; TCRdb's copy keeps in-frame clones and lacks some. Recorded here are about 59,000 clones, none singletons. Trimming cost V 4 bases and J 8 bases; bases outside gene matches: 6. Germline CDR1 SGHRS, CDR2 YFSETQ. This CDR3 has 14 residues. This entry is derived from a study of T cell clonality in common variable immunodeficiency. Overall study results and limits: The cause of increased CVID clonality remains unclear without subpopulation sequencing.

The sequence was obtained from a person aged 18 to 70 in good health. The chain carries TRBV5-1 and TRBJ1-4; 9 bases align to TRBD1. Sample: peripheral blood mononuclear cells. CDR3: CASSPGQGGEKLFF. The sequenced part of the CDR3 DNA is TGCGCCAGCAGCCCGGGACAGGGAGGCGAAAAA.